The text below deals with one T cell receptor (beta chain). Participants came from 24 US areas, aged about 18 to 90 years. Participants' reported clinical history set cohort assignment. This sample was taken from a study of blood T cell repertoires in COVID-19. At the level of the study: Acute and convalescent COVID-19 specimens originated in the United States, Italy and Spain.

V lost 2 bases and J lost 4, with 8 bases in between. The germline V gene encodes CDR1 LNHDA and CDR2 SQIVND (reference sequence). This CDR3 has 13 residues. As processed by the authors: The assay estimated nucleated cells by amplifying reference gene primers. The data were produced by immunoSEQ multiplex PCR, yet TCRdb's version contains in-frame clones alone and is incomplete. V and J calls and clone size are as listed in that table; D and trimming were resolved from the DNA. The data hold fewer than 400,000 clones, with roughly 90% observed a single time. The receptor was derived from a woman aged 30 to 39 who had recovered from COVID-19. The J gene is TRBJ2-5, the V gene TRBV19; no firm D call. The sample comprised PBMCs or T cells enriched from blood (not recorded which). The CDR3 DNA reads TGTGCCAGTAGTATATCCGTAGCAGAGACCCAGTACTTC. Protein: CASSISVAETQYF.